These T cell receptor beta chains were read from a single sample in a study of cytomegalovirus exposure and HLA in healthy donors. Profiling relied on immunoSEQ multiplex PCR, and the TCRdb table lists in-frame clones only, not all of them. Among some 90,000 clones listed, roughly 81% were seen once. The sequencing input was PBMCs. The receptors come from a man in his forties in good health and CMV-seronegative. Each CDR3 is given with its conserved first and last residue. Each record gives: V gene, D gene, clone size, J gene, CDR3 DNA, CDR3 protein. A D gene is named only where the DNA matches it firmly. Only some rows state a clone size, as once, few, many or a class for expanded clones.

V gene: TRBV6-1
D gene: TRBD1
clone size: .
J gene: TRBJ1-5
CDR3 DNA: TGTGCCAGCAGTGACCCGTCGCGGGCAGGGGGGCAGCCCCAGCATTTT
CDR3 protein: CASSDPSRAGGQPQHF

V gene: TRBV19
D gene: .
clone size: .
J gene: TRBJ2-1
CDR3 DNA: TGTGCCAGTAGTATCGGGTTGGGCTCCTACAATGAGCAGTTCTTC
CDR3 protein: CASSIGLGSYNEQFF

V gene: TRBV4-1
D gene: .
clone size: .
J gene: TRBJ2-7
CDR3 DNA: TGCGCCAGCAGCCATGCAGGGGCCTACGAGCAGTACTTC
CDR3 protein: CASSHAGAYEQYF

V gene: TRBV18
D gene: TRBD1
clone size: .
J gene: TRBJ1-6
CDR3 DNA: TGTGCCAGCTCACCTCTAGGGACAGGAAAAAATTCACCCCTCCACTTT
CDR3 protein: CASSPLGTGKNSPLHF

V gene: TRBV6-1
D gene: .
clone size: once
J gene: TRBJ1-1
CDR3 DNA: TGTGCCAGCAGTCGAATGACAGTGAACACTGAAGCTTTCTTT
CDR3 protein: CASSRMTVNTEAFF

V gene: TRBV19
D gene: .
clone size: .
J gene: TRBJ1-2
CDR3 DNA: TGTGCCAGTAGTGCCCACTCCCGGGGGAGGGGCTACACCTTC
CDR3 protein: CASSAHSRGRGYTF

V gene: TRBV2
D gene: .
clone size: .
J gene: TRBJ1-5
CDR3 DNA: TGTGCCAGCAGGGATGGAGGCAGCGAGCAGCCCCAGCATTTT
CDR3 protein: CASRDGGSEQPQHF

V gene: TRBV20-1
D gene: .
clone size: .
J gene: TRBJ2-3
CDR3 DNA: TGCAGTGCTATCAGGGATACGCAGTATTTT
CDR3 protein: CSAIRDTQYF

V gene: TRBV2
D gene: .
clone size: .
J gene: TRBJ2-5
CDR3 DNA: TGTGCCAGCCCGATCGGGGGTTCGGAGACCCAGTACTTC
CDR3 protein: CASPIGGSETQYF

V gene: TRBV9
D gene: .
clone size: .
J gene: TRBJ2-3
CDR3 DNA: TGTGCCAGCAGCGAAGGGTCAGGGCACACAGATACGCAGTATTTT
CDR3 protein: CASSEGSGHTDTQYF

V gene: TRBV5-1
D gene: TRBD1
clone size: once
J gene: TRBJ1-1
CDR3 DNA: TGCGCCAGCAGCAAGGGACAGGACACTGAAGCTTTCTTT
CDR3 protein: CASSKGQDTEAFF

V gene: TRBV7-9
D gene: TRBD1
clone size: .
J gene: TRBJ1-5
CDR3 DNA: TGTACCAGCAGCTCCCAGCAGGGGGCCAATCAGCCCCAGCATTTT
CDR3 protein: CTSSSQQGANQPQHF

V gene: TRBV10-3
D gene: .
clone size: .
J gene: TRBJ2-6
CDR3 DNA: TGTGCCATCAGTGGTGTGTCACAGGCTGGGGCCAACGTCCTGACTTTC
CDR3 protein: CAISGVSQAGANVLTF

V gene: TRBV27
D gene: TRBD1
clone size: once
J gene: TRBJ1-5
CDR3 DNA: TGTGCCAGCAGCCGGGACAGCCCCAATCAGCCCCAGCATTTT
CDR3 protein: CASSRDSPNQPQHF

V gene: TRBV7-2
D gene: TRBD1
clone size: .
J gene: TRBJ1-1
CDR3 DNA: TGTGCCAGCAGCTATGGGGGGGACAGGGGAAGAACTGAAGCTTTCTTT
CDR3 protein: CASSYGGDRGRTEAFF

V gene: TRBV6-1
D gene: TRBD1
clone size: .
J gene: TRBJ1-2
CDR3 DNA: TGTGCCAGCAGTGTAGGGACAGGCTGGACCTATGGCTACACCTTC
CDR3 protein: CASSVGTGWTYGYTF

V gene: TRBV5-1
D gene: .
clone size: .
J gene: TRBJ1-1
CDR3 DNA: TGCGCCAGCAGCACCCGGGGGGTGCAGAACACTGAAGCTTTCTTT
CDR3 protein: CASSTRGVQNTEAFF

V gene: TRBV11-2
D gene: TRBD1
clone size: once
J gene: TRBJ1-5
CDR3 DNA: TGTGCCAGCAGCGCCCGGACAGGGGGCGGTCAGCCCCAGCATTTT
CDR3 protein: CASSARTGGGQPQHF

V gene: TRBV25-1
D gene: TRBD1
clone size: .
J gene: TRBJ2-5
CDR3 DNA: TGTGCCAGCAGTGAATTTACAGGGGGGGAGACCCAGTACTTC
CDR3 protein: CASSEFTGGETQYF

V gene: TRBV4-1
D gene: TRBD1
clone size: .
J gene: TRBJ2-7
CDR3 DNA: TGCGCCAGCAGCCACCAAGGGGGCCACCGCCTCGGATACGAGCAGTACTTC
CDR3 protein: CASSHQGGHRLGYEQYF

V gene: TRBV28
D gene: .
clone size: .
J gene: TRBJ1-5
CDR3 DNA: TGTGCCAGCAGGGTGGGGGCTCGGAATCAGCCCCAGCATTTT
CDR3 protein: CASRVGARNQPQHF

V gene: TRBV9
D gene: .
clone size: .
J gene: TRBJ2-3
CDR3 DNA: TGTGCCAGCAGCGCCCCCTCGTACACAGATACGCAGTATTTT
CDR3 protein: CASSAPSYTDTQYF

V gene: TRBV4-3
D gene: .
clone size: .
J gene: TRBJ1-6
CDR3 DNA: TGCGCCAGCAGGCGGGATGCCGGGAAAGGATCACCCCTCCACTTT
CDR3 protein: CASRRDAGKGSPLHF

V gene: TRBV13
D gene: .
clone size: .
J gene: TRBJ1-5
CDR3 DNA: TGTGCCAGCAGCTTAGGAACAGTGAATCAGCCCCAGCATTTT
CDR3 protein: CASSLGTVNQPQHF

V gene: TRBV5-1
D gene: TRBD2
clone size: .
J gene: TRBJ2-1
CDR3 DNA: TGCGCCAGCAGCCAGCGAGGTAGCGGGGGCTATGAGCAGTTCTTC
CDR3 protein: CASSQRGSGGYEQFF

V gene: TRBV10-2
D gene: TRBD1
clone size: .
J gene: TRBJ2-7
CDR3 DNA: TGCGCCAGCAGGGAGGGGACAGGGGGGACCTACGAGCAGTACTTC
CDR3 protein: CASREGTGGTYEQYF

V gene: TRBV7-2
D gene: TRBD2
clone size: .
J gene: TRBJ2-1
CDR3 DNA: TGTGCCAGCAGCTTAGCGGGGGGGTCCCATGAGCAGTTCTTC
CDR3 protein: CASSLAGGSHEQFF

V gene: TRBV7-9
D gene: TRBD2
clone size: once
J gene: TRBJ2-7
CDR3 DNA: TGTGCCAGCAGAGGGCGGGGGGGCCTTTCCTACGAGCAGTACTTC
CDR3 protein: CASRGRGGLSYEQYF

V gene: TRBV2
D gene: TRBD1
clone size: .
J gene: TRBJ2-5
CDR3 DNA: TGTGCCAGCAGGAGGGGACAGGGAACGGAGACCCAGTACTTC
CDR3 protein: CASRRGQGTETQYF

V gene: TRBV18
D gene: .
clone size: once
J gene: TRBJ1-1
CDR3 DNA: TGTGCCAGCTCGCCCGTAGAAAACACTGAAGCTTTCTTT
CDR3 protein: CASSPVENTEAFF

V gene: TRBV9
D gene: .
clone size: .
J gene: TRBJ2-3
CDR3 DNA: TGTGCCAGCAGCGTAGGGGGGGGGCCAAGCACAGATACGCAGTATTTT
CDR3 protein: CASSVGGGPSTDTQYF

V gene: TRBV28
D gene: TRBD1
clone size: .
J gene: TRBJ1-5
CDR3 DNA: TGTGCCAGCAGTTTATACAGGGGGCGAAATCAGCCCCAGCATTTT
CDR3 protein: CASSLYRGRNQPQHF

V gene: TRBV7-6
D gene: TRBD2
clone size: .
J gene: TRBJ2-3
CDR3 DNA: TGTGCCAGCAGCTTACTCCCGGGACTAGCGGGGGGTGGAACAGATACGCAGTATTTT
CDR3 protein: CASSLLPGLAGGGTDTQYF

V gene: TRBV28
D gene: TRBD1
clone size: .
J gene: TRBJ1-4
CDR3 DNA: TGTGCCAGCAGTCTCGGACAGGGGGCTGAAAAACTGTTTTTT
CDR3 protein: CASSLGQGAEKLFF

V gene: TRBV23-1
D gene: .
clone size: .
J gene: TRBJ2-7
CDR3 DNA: TGCGCCAGCAGTCAACTCTACGAGCAGTACTTC
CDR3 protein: CASSQLYEQYF

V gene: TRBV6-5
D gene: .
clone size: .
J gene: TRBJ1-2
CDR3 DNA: TGTGCCAGCAGTTACTACACCACGGGGATCGGCTATGGCTACACCTTC
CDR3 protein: CASSYYTTGIGYGYTF

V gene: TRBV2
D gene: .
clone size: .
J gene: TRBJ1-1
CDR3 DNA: TGTGCCGGCAGAAGACAGACAAACACTGAAGCTTTCTTT
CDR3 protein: CAGRRQTNTEAFF

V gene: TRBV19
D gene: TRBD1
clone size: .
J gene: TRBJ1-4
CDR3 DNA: TGTGCCAGTAGTTCGACAGGGAGGATAGAAAAACTGTTTTTT
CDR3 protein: CASSSTGRIEKLFF

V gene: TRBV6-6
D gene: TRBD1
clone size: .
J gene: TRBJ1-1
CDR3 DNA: TGTGCCAGCAGTTCCCGGGACAGGGAGACGGGTGCTTTCTTT
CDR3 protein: CASSSRDRETGAFF

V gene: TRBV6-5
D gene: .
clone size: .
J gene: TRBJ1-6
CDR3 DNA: TGTGACAGCAGTTCCACAGGGTCCCCCCGAAGATCACCCCTCCACTTT
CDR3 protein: CDSSSTGSPRRSPLHF

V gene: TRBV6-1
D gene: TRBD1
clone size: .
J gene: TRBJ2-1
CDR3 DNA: TGTGCCAGCAGAGGGACAGCGACTAACGTTGGTGAGCAGTTCTTC
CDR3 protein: CASRGTATNVGEQFF